The 12 T cell receptor beta chains given below trace back to one sample, sequenced in a study of blood T cell repertoires in COVID-19. This table comes from immunoSEQ multiplex PCR, and its TCRdb copy is limited to in-frame clones, with some not included. The sample carries about 69,000 clones, approximately 80% recorded once. Sequenced: peripheral blood. These receptors were collected from a man between 45 and 60 years old with COVID-19, enrolled during active disease.

V and J are TRBV21-1 and TRBJ1-1; the table's D call, TRBD1, was not checked against the DNA. TRBV21-1 is designated a pseudogene. CDR3 size: 13 residues. The DNA for the CDR3 is TGTGCCAGCAGCAAATTCAGGTCGGCTGAAGCTTTCTTT. Its protein product is CASSKFRSAEAFF.

This clone was seen a single time. This chain connects TRBV4-1 to TRBJ1-2; no reliable D call. V gave up 2 bases and J gave up 2 bases, with 18 bases separating them. CDR3 length: 17 amino acids. The germline V gene has CDR1 MGHRA and CDR2 YSYEKL. CDR3 coding DNA: TGCGCCAGCAGCCAACTGTCGCCCCAGTTTATAAACTATGGCTACACCTTC. This codes for CASSQLSPQFINYGYTF.

V gene TRBV11-2 combines with J gene TRBJ2-6, with a tentative D call TRBD2 (5 bases). Looked up from germline, CDR1 is SGHAT and CDR2 is FQNNGV. The ends were cut back, 3 bases at V and 6 bases at J, with 6 bases in the middle. The CDR3 has 13 amino acids. CDR3 nucleotide sequence: TGTGCCAGCAGCTTCGGGGTGGCCAACGTCCTGACTTTC. Its protein product is CASSFGVANVLTF.

The chain joins TRBV6-5 to TRBJ1-5; TRBD1 matches at 7 bases. V shed 6 bases, J shed 7 bases, and the junction held 12 bases outside the gene matches. CDR1 and CDR2 (germline): MNHEY, SVGAGI. This CDR3 has 15 amino acids. The CDR3 loop reads CASRRPDRVGQPQHF. The CDR3 coding sequence is TGTGCCAGCAGACGCCCTGACAGGGTAGGCCAGCCCCAGCATTTT.

This clone was seen repeatedly, ten times or more. The J gene is TRBJ1-2, the V gene TRBV7-9, with D possibly being TRBD1 (6 bases). Germline assignment: CDR1 SEHNR and CDR2 FQNEAQ (reference sequence). The CDR3 consists of 11 residues. V lost 8 bases and J lost 5, with 9 bases in between. As DNA, the CDR3 is TGTGCCAGCTGGGGGCCTTATGGCTACACCTTC. Protein product: CASWGPYGYTF. The variable domain in full, with the rest retrieved from reference TRBV7-9 and TRBJ1-2, is DTGVSQNPRHKITKRGQNVTFRCDPISEHNRLYWYRQTLGQGPEFLTYFQNEAQLEKSRLLSDRFSAERPKGSFSTLEIQRTEQGDSAMYLCASWGPYGYTFGSGTRLTVV.

V usage is TRBV6-5 and J usage is TRBJ1-2; 7 bases fit TRBD1. Germline V lookup: CDR1 MNHEY, CDR2 SVGAGI. The V and J ends lost 8 bases and 8 bases, in that order; junction bases with no gene match: 14. This CDR3 comprises 14 residues. In DNA, the CDR3 is TGTGCCAGCCGCCTGGAGGGACAGACCCCCGGCTACACCTTC. Amino acid sequence: CASRLEGQTPGYTF.

The chain joins TRBV11-2 to TRBJ1-1; 9 bases are shared with TRBD1. CDR1 and CDR2 from the germline V gene are SGHAT and FQNNGV. The length of the CDR3 is 15 residues. Unmatched junction bases numbered 10, after V lost 6 bases and J lost 5 bases. CDR3 sequence: CASRPTGGGYTEAFF. The CDR3 DNA reads as TGTGCCAGCAGACCTACAGGGGGCGGATATACTGAAGCTTTCTTT.

The rearrangement links TRBV15 to TRBJ1-3; D possibly corresponds to TRBD1 (5 bases). CDR3 length: 17 residues. Germline lookup yields CDR1 LNHNV and CDR2 YYDKDF (reference sequence). Between the trimmed V and J ends, which lost 0 bases and 4 bases, there was a span of 16 bases. CDR3 nucleotides: TGTGCCACCAGCAGAGATGCAGGGATCGCTGGAGGAAACACCATATATTTT. Its protein product is CATSRDAGIAGGNTIYF.

This rearrangement joins TRBV6-1 to TRBJ1-2, with a weak D call TRBD1 (5 bases). This CDR3 contains 12 residues. Germline-derived CDR1 and CDR2 are MNHNS and SASEGT. Trimming shortened V by 3 bases and J by 6 bases, and 8 bases separated the two germline ends. The CDR3 DNA reads TGTGCCAGCAGTGATGCAGGGAATGGCTACACCTTC. Its protein product is CASSDAGNGYTF.

The V and J genes are TRBV21-1 and TRBJ2-1; the table calls TRBD2, which could not be checked here. TRBV21-1 is shown as a pseudogene. The CDR3 runs 9 residues. Written as DNA, the CDR3 is TGTGCCAGCATATTTGAGCAGTTCTTC. Protein: CASIFEQFF.

In its sample, this clone was seen a few times. Distinct nucleotide sequences in the sample also encode this CDR3. The chain combines TRBV4-1 with TRBJ2-2; 8 bases are shared with TRBD1. V lost 0 bases, J lost 0 bases, and 3 bases stayed unmatched. Germline lookup yields CDR1 MGHRA and CDR2 YSYEKL. The CDR3 has 17 residues. CDR3 coding DNA: TGCGCCAGCAGCCAAGACACAGGGGGAGCGAACACCGGGGAGCTGTTTTTT. Amino acids: CASSQDTGGANTGELFF.

This sequence joins TRBV6-5 and TRBJ2-3, with D unclear. Trimming cost V 0 bases and J 4 bases, with 14 bases left between them. Germline lookup yields CDR1 MNHEY and CDR2 SVGAGI. This CDR3 is 16 amino acids long. The CDR3 here is CASSYSAGFGPDTQYF. In DNA form, the CDR3 reads TGTGCCAGCAGTTACTCGGCCGGGTTTGGCCCAGATACGCAGTATTTT.